The entry below describes one TCR beta chain. This clonotype was seen a few times. Its antigen target is currently unknown. Qualities for individual bases were not recorded, and no much larger clone is one base off. To prepare the library, 5' RACE was applied. TCRdb names Illumina HiSeq 2500 as the instrument used. A second PCR of about 6 to 11 cycles was run with a J-beta primer mix and a sample-barcoded 5' primer. A unique molecular identifier was introduced onto each TCR beta cDNA molecule by a template-switch 5' adaptor carrying 12 random nucleotides. Each sample yielded at least 2.5 million CDR3-containing paired-end reads. First-strand cDNA was synthesized from all RNA with the Mint cDNA synthesis kit, primed by a TRBC-specific oligonucleotide. Following uracil-DNA glycosylase treatment, a first 18-cycle PCR with universal primers M1SS and BC2_uni_R was performed on all cDNA. From the authors' description of their analysis: For normalization, 1 million high-quality reads, each with a distinct molecular identifier, were randomly selected from each sample. Reads sharing molecular identifiers were discarded rather than binned into consensus sequences. MiTCR, run with a Q25 quality threshold and the strictest error-elimination algorithm, handled CDR3 identification, clonotype clustering and error correction. A nonparametric unseen species model with Euler transformation was used to estimate lower-bound total TCR beta diversity. The public reads were quality trimmed at Q25 with fastp and then assembled into clones with MiXCR by TCRdb, keeping productive beta chains. Rows matching on CDR3 protein sequence are summarized as one entry with the most common DNA and genes. The V and J calls and clone size are TCRdb's, not the authors'. The sample profile shows about 1.5 million distinct CDR3 sequences; 35% to 45% of them were found once. Together, the top ten hold about 4% of the sample.

The CDR3 starts with the cysteine, ends with the phenylalanine, and has 15 residues. The entry retains the CDR3 DNA only, 45 bases that are in frame from base 1. For this chain, trimming is 0 bases at the V end and 6 bases at the J end, and the number of junction bases without a gene match is 6. The germline V gene (reference sequence) gives CDR1 as MNHNY and CDR2 as SVGAGI. The approximately 39 donors, aged about 6 to 100 years, were systemically healthy Caucasian individuals from Russia. Ten milliliters of peripheral blood were drawn from each donor into EDTA-treated Vacutainer tubes. Ficoll-Paque density-gradient centrifugation was used to isolate PBMCs, with at least 6 million per sample. Trizol reagent was used to extract total RNA from the PBMCs, yielding at least 5 micrograms per sample. The percentages of naive CD45RAhigh/CD27high T cells were determined by flow cytometry on a PBMC aliquot from every donor.

This record belongs to a study of blood T cells in healthy people across ages (dated by TCRdb to the mid-2010s). Turning to the overall study: In model experiments, template switching captured roughly one uniquely barcoded TCR beta cDNA molecule for every two T cells. Using deep sequencing normalized with unique cDNA molecular identifiers, the study measured how TCR beta repertoire diversity changes with age. The donors were divided into four age groups: young (average around 17 years), middle-aged (over 35), aged (approximately 62) and long-lived (around 80). To avoid experimental bias, donors of different ages were spread randomly across the sequencing lanes. For two donors (one aged 18 to 30 and one aged 80 or older), the study analyzed two additional independent replicas of 1 million unique cDNA reads from the same blood draw.

What the work shows at the level of the full study, not this receptor alone: Because the CMV infection status of the donors was unknown, age-related changes in expanded clonotypes may potentially have been confounded. Bulk unsorted PBMC profiling prevented conclusive comparison of naive and antigen-experienced compartments. Estimates of total diversity from one million sequenced T cells were regarded as lower bounds and underestimates. The percentage of naive T cells measured by flow cytometry correlated strongly with observed TCR beta diversity. The long-lived group showed more naive CD4+ T cells, fewer expanded clones and increased TCR diversity than the aged group, suggesting age selection. As age increased, observed TCR beta diversity per million T cells dropped in a roughly linear way, and a significant reduction was already evident by age around 41.

Specimen: blood. The sequence is built from TRBV6-6 and TRBJ2-7, with 9 bases matching TRBD1. The sequence was collected from a young woman in good health. The nucleotide sequence is given as TGTGCCAGCAGTTACTCGAAACAGGGGGCGAGCGAGCAGTACTTC. Its translation is CASSYSKQGASEQYF.